A single sample is the source of the 30 T cell receptor beta chains below, sequenced in a study of tumor and adjacent non-tumor tissue in lung cancer. Three rounds of nested PCR, following a modified ARM-PCR protocol, produced the TCRbeta library. MiXCR, applied by TCRdb to the multiplex PCR reads, yields one record per CDR3 protein. The data show 100,000 or so distinct CDR3 sequences, 65% seen once. No cell sorting was done before RNA was extracted from the tissue. More than 3 cm separated this lung sample from the edge of the tumor. The specimen sequenced was distant non-tumor lung tissue. These receptors came from a man under 40 with non-small cell lung cancer.

Only a few counts were recorded for this clonotype. A read error may be the cause here, since a much bigger clone is one base away. The V gene is TRBV6-6, the J gene TRBJ2-2; 7 bases agree with TRBD2. Germline CDR1 reads MNHNY; CDR2 reads SVGAGI (reference sequence). This CDR3 has 16 residues. The CDR3 sequence is CASSYELAENTGDLFF. CDR3 in DNA: TGTGCCAGCAGTTACGAGCTAGCGGAAAACACCGGGGACCTGTTTTTT.

This chain joins TRBV11-2 and TRBJ1-3; D unresolved. The CDR3 sequence is 17 residues long. The germline V gene encodes CDR1 SGHAT and CDR2 FQNNGV. V lost 2 bases and J lost 0, with 14 bases in between. The CDR3 protein is CASSLSWSSLSGNTIYF. CDR3 coding DNA: TGTGCCAGCAGCTTATCCTGGTCCAGCCTCTCTGGAAACACCATATATTTT. Using reference TRBV11-2 and TRBJ1-3 for the parts outside the CDR3, the full variable domain is EAGVAQSPRYKIIEKRQSVAFWCNPISGHATLYWYQQILGQGPKLLIQFQNNGVVDDSQLPKDRFSAERLKGVDSTLKIQPAKLEDSAVYLCASSLSWSSLSGNTIYFGEGSWLTVV.

CDR3 sequence (DNA): TGTGCCAGCAGTTTAACCGTCGCGGGAGGGGGGCCATGGCAGTATTTT. It translates to CASSLTVAGGGPWQYF. The chain joins TRBV28 to TRBJ2-3; 9 bases are a match to TRBD2. Germline V gene lookup returns CDR1 MDHEN and CDR2 SYDVKM. The CDR3 runs to 16 residues. V was clipped by 2 bases and J by 11 bases; unmatched bases: 14.

The chain carries TRBV11-2 and TRBJ2-7; tentatively, D is TRBD1 (5 bases). V was clipped by 6 bases and J by 5 bases, with 17 bases between them. Per the germline V gene, CDR1 is SGHAT and CDR2 is FQNNGV. The length of the CDR3 is 14 residues. For the CDR3, the DNA is TGTGCCAGCAGTCCCCAGGGAATTTTAGACGAGCAGTACTTC. Translated: CASSPQGILDEQYF.

The chain joins TRBV7-8 to TRBJ1-3; 9 nucleotides match TRBD1. This CDR3 is 17 amino acids long. Germline CDR1 and CDR2: SGHVS and FQNEAQ. V lost 5 bases and J lost 0; bases outside the gene matches: 8. The CDR3 nucleotides are TGTGCCAGCAGCACAGGGGGCAGGACGAGCTCTGGAAACACCATATATTTT. Translation gives CASSTGGRTSSGNTIYF.

This clonotype was detected ten times or more. The chain is built from TRBV4-3 and TRBJ2-6; tentatively, D is TRBD2 (6 bases). The V gene's germline CDR1 is LGHNA and CDR2 YSLEER. The CDR3 loop spans 16 amino acids. Trimming removed 0 bases from V and 0 bases from J, with 6 bases in between. DNA of the CDR3: TGCGCCAGCAGCCAAGAGGGGGGCTCTGGGGCCAACGTCCTGACTTTC. It codes for CASSQEGGSGANVLTF.

On this clonotype: Compared with germline, one end of the junction differs, possibly owing to a read error. This chain uses TRBV11-3 with TRBJ1-1; D is perhaps TRBD1 (5 bases). The CDR3 is 14 amino acids. Germline-derived CDR1 and CDR2 are SGHNT and YENEEA. CDR3 sequence reads: CTSSPGQLNTEAFF. CDR3 bases: TGTACCAGCAGCCCGGGGCAGCTAAACACTGAAGCTTTCTTT.

With respect to this clonotype: Compared with germline, one end of the junction differs, possibly owing to a read error. V usage is TRBV11-2 and J usage is TRBJ2-7, with 10 bases matching TRBD2. The length of the CDR3 is 15 residues. The V gene's germline CDR1 is SGHAT and CDR2 FQNNGV. CDR3 DNA: TGTACCAGCAGCTTCGGTAGCGGGAGGATATACGAGCAGTACTTC. Translated, it gives CTSSFGSGRIYEQYF.

Notes on this clonotype: The germline gene is not matched at one end of the junction; a read error may be the cause. This chain links TRBV12-3 or TRBV12-4 with TRBJ1-1; TRBD1 matches 8 bases. This CDR3 is built from 14 residues. CDR3 sequence reads: CVSRRRGQKTEAFF. The CDR3 bases are TGTGTCAGCAGGCGCAGGGGGCAGAAGACTGAAGCTTTCTTT.

Regarding this clonotype: One end of the junction varies from germline; a read error may be responsible. This chain connects TRBV4-2 to TRBJ2-2; tentatively, D is TRBD1 (5 bases). Germline V gene lookup returns CDR1 LGHNA and CDR2 YNFKEQ. The CDR3 length is 15 residues. This CDR3 is CVSSPQGADTGELFF. CDR3 sequence (DNA): TGTGTCAGCAGCCCCCAAGGGGCAGACACCGGGGAGCTGTTTTTT.

As to this clonotype: A junction end diverges from the germline sequence, so it may reflect a read error. The chain couples TRBV4-2 to TRBJ2-1; 8 bases match TRBD2. Per germline, CDR1 LGHNA and CDR2 YNFKEQ. The CDR3 runs 15 residues. CDR3 sequence: CASGQVDGGANEQFF. CDR3 coding DNA: TGTGCCAGCGGCCAAGTCGACGGGGGGGCCAATGAGCAGTTCTTC.

The chain links TRBV11-2 to TRBJ2-2; D ambiguous. CDR1 SGHAT and CDR2 FQNNGV come from the germline V gene. CDR3 length equals 14 residues. V lost 8 bases to trimming and J lost 2 bases, with 12 bases between them. The CDR3 loop is CASYGLGNTGELFF. The CDR3 DNA reads as TGTGCCAGCTATGGGCTGGGCAACACCGGGGAGCTGTTTTTT. Combining the CDR3 with reference TRBV11-2 and TRBJ2-2 gives the whole variable domain EAGVAQSPRYKIIEKRQSVAFWCNPISGHATLYWYQQILGQGPKLLIQFQNNGVVDDSQLPKDRFSAERLKGVDSTLKIQPAKLEDSAVYLCASYGLGNTGELFFGEGSRLTVL.

This clonotype was recorded many times. V is TRBV10-3 and J is TRBJ2-7; 12 bases are shared with TRBD1. CDR1 and CDR2 (germline): ENHRY, SYGVKD. The CDR3 consists of 13 residues. After removal of 10 bases from V and 5 bases from J, the junction contained 6 bases not matched to a gene. The CDR3: CATKGQGADEQYF. The DNA for the CDR3 is TGTGCCACCAAGGGACAGGGGGCGGACGAGCAGTACTTC.

Notes on this clonotype: A much larger clone lies a single base off, so this may be a read error. The genes are TRBV4-1 and TRBJ1-6, with a possible D match to TRBD1 (6 bases). The CDR3 covers 16 residues. Per germline, CDR1 MGHRA and CDR2 YSYEKL. CDR3 bases: TGCGCCAGCGGCCAAGGGGCTGGGGGGCGCAATTCACCCCTCCACTTT. This encodes CASGQGAGGRNSPLHF.

The chain joins TRBV24-1 to TRBJ2-3, with 14 nucleotides matching TRBD2. This CDR3 region has 15 residues. With 4 bases clipped from V and 6 bases from J, the junction kept 2 bases outside the gene matches. Per the germline V gene, CDR1 is KGHDR and CDR2 is SFDVKD. The CDR3 DNA reads TGTGCCACCAGTGACCGGACTAGCGGGGGGGATACGCAGTATTTT. This translates into CATSDRTSGGDTQYF.

This clonotype was seen repeatedly, ten times or more. The chain is built from TRBV10-2 and TRBJ2-2; a possible D gene is TRBD2 (7 bases). CDR1 is WSHSY and CDR2 is SAAADI in the germline V gene. Trimming stripped 11 bases from V and 5 bases from J, with 24 bases between. This CDR3 is 16 amino acids long. The CDR3 protein is CARVRAGGGWTGELFF. The CDR3 DNA is TGCGCCCGCGTGCGTGCTGGGGGGGGCTGGACCGGGGAGCTGTTTTTT.

For this clonotype: The CDR3 carries no conserved terminal phenylalanine or tryptophan, so it likely arises from a read error. The V call is TRBV29-1, the J call TRBJ2-1; TRBD1 matches at 8 bases. The CDR3 runs 14 residues. Germline-derived CDR1 and CDR2 are SQVTM and ANQGSEA. CDR3 bases: TGCAGCATTGAAATCGGACAGGGTGCCAATAAGCAGTTCCTC. Translated, it gives CSIEIGQGANKQFL.

This clonotype was seen only once. This may stem from a read error, because a much larger clone lies one nucleotide away. The rearrangement joins TRBV4-3 to TRBJ1-1, with D perhaps matching TRBD1 (6 bases). This CDR3 has 13 amino acids. CDR1 LGHNA and CDR2 YSLEER come from the germline V gene. The CDR3 bases are TGCGCCAGCAGCCAGAACCGGGACACTCAAGCTTTCTTT. It specifies CASSQNRDTQAFF.

This clonotype has at least ten counts. The chain recombines TRBV29-1 with TRBJ1-1; TRBD1 is a possible D gene (5 bases). The germline CDR1 and CDR2 sequences are SQVTM and ANQGSEA. The CDR3 is 14 amino acids. Trimming took 0 bases from V and 1 from J, leaving 9 bases between them. The CDR3 protein is CSVEESRGNTEAFF. The DNA for the CDR3 is TGCAGCGTTGAAGAGTCTAGGGGGAACACTGAAGCTTTCTTT.

With respect to this clonotype: A read error may account for a junction end that differs from germline. The V gene is TRBV11-3, the J gene TRBJ2-7; TRBD1 agrees at 9 bases. The CDR3 has 14 amino acids. Germline lookup yields CDR1 SGHNT and CDR2 YENEEA. The chain's CDR3 is CTSSPTTGGYEQYF. The CDR3 DNA reads TGTACCAGCAGCCCGACGACAGGGGGATACGAGCAGTACTTC.

On this clonotype: The junction departs from germline at one end; a sequencing error may be responsible. The V call is TRBV5-4, the J call TRBJ1-2; D is uncertain. The CDR3 contains 12 residues. Germline CDR1 is SGHNT and CDR2 is YYREEE (reference sequence). DNA of the CDR3: TGTGTCAGCAGATTGGACGGGGAGGGCTACACCTTC. The encoded protein is CVSRLDGEGYTF.

The chain has TRBV11-1 and TRBJ2-7; D remains ambiguous. CDR1 and CDR2 from the germline V gene are SGHAT and FQDESV (reference sequence). The CDR3 spans 13 residues. Trimming pared 5 bases from V and 8 bases from J, leaving 16 bases between. CDR3 sequence (DNA): TGTGCCAGCAGCGTGTCAAGTTTACACAAGCAGTACTTC. Its translation: CASSVSSLHKQYF.

This clonotype was recorded many times. The J gene is TRBJ2-5, the V gene TRBV10-2; D is perhaps TRBD2 (6 bases). The CDR3 is 13 residues long. The V and J ends lost 6 bases and 1 base respectively, with 9 bases between them. Per the germline V gene, CDR1 is WSHSY and CDR2 is SAAADI. The CDR3 DNA follows: TGCGCCAGCAGCCGGGACTTCCAAGAGACCCAGTACTTC. It yields the protein CASSRDFQETQYF.

The chain links TRBV7-9 to TRBJ1-6; D is unclear. V was trimmed by 0 bases and J by 6 bases, leaving 0 bases between them. Germline-derived CDR1 and CDR2 are SEHNR and FQNEAQ (reference sequence). The CDR3 length is 12 residues. This chain's CDR3 is CASSLANSPLHF. In DNA form, the CDR3 reads TGTGCCAGCAGCTTAGCTAATTCACCCCTCCACTTT.

Concerning this clonotype itself: A much larger clone differs from this one at a single base, so this may be a read error. V and J are TRBV20-1 and TRBJ2-7; D may be TRBD1 (6 bases). In germline, CDR1 is DFQATT, CDR2 SNEGSKA (reference sequence). Trimming cost V 3 bases and J 4 bases, with 19 bases left between them. CDR3 length equals 15 residues. CDR3 nucleotides: TGCAGTGCTAGCGGGACACGGGGTTATCTTTACGAGCAGTACTTC. Encoded protein: CSASGTRGYLYEQYF.

The chain combines TRBV11-2 with TRBJ1-2, with D unclear. The germline V gene encodes CDR1 SGHAT and CDR2 FQNNGV. CDR3 length: 13 amino acids. Trimming cost V 3 bases and J 6 bases, with 11 bases left between them. CDR3 loop: CASSFEADHGYTF. The CDR3 region has the DNA TGTGCCAGCAGCTTTGAGGCTGACCATGGCTACACCTTC.

This clonotype was recorded many times. The chain has TRBV20-1 and TRBJ1-1; D gene unclear. Trimming took 6 bases from V and 0 from J, leaving 11 bases between them. The CDR3 has 13 residues. The germline gives CDR1 DFQATT, CDR2 SNEGSKA (reference sequence). CDR3 amino acids: CSAEWSVNTEAFF. The CDR3 DNA sequence: TGCAGTGCCGAATGGTCAGTGAACACTGAAGCTTTCTTT.

As for this clonotype: Here the CDR3 omits its conserved ending phenylalanine or tryptophan, so a read error is the likely source. The chain joins TRBV11-3 to TRBJ2-3, with TRBD1 matching 7 bases. This CDR3 comprises 16 residues. Germline lookup yields CDR1 SGHNT and CDR2 YENEEA. The CDR3 coding sequence is TGTGCCGGCAGCAAAAGGGACAGCGAAAGCACAGATACGCAGTATTCT. Residues: CAGSKRDSESTDTQYS.

The chain joins TRBV11-2 to TRBJ2-3, with D perhaps assigned TRBD1 or TRBD2 (5 bases each). The CDR3 has 15 residues. The germline V gene has CDR1 SGHAT and CDR2 FQNNGV. The V end lost 3 bases, the J end lost 5 bases, and 15 bases lay between the germline ends. CDR3 DNA: TGTGCCAGCAGCTTTGGGGCTAGCTATGGAGATACGCAGTATTTT. It yields the protein CASSFGASYGDTQYF.

This clonotype was seen ten or more times. The CDR3 sequence is CSAREGDGQYF. CDR3 coding DNA: TGCAGTGCTAGAGAGGGGGACGGGCAGTACTTC. J is TRBJ2-7 and V is TRBV20-1, with D perhaps matching TRBD1 or TRBD2 (5 bases each). Germline assignment: CDR1 DFQATT and CDR2 SNEGSKA (reference sequence). V was cut by 0 bases and J by 9 bases, with 9 bases left in between. The CDR3 sequence is 11 residues long.